What follows are 25 T cell receptor beta chains derived from one specimen sequenced in a study of shared clonotypes between healthy human individuals. Only in-frame clones appear in the TCRdb table, and some are missing; sequencing was by immunoSEQ multiplex PCR. The sample records about 820,000 clones, about 92% being singletons. Selected positively for CCR7 and CD45RO-negative, naive CD8 cells excluded terminally differentiated effector memory CD45RA+ cells. The source material was naive CD8+ T cells sorted from blood. Receptors originate from a man between 25 and 39 years old in good health.

The genes are TRBV19 and TRBJ1-1, with TRBD1 identical over 9 bases. The CDR3 totals 14 residues. Germline V gene data show CDR1 as LNHDA and CDR2 as SQIVND (reference sequence). Trimming took 3 bases from V and 1 from J; bases not matched to a gene: 0. The CDR3 DNA is TGTGCCAGTAGTATGGGACAGGGGAACACTGAAGCTTTCTTT. It translates to CASSMGQGNTEAFF.

The gene calls are TRBV7-9 and TRBJ2-7; 8 bases align to TRBD1. The CDR3 runs to 14 residues. The junction had 5 bases not matched to a gene; V was cut back by 4 bases and J by 3 bases. Germline loops: CDR1 SEHNR, CDR2 FQNEAQ (reference sequence). CDR3 coding DNA: TGTGCCAGCAGCTGGGGACAGGCGGACTACGAGCAGTACTTC. Translating it yields CASSWGQADYEQYF.

This chain uses TRBV11-2 with TRBJ2-5, with 7 bases that match TRBD2. CDR1 is SGHAT, CDR2 FQNNGV, per germline. This CDR3 has 15 amino acids. Trimming took 0 bases from V and 3 from J; bases not matched to a gene: 4. The CDR3 nucleotides read TGTGCCAGCAGCTTAGATCCTAGCGGAAAAGAGACCCAGTACTTC. It yields the protein CASSLDPSGKETQYF.

This chain connects TRBV9 to TRBJ2-1, with 8 bases that match TRBD2. Germline V gene lookup returns CDR1 SGDLS and CDR2 YYNGEE. CDR3 length equals 15 residues. V lost 4 bases and J lost 4; bases outside the gene matches: 7. The CDR3 protein is CASSPAGDGYNEQFF. CDR3 in DNA: TGTGCCAGCAGCCCAGCGGGAGACGGGTACAATGAGCAGTTCTTC.

The chain carries TRBV7-3 and TRBJ2-6; D unclear. Trimming shortened V by 2 bases and J by 0 bases, and 8 bases separated the two germline ends. Germline V gives CDR1 SGHTA, CDR2 FQGTGA. The CDR3 totals 16 residues. CDR3 amino acids: CASSLLVSSGANVLTF. DNA for the CDR3: TGTGCCAGCAGCTTATTAGTCAGCTCTGGGGCCAACGTCCTGACTTTC.

V is TRBV4-1 and J is TRBJ2-7, with D maybe TRBD1 (5 bases). Trimming removed 2 bases from V and 0 bases from J, with 11 bases in between. The CDR3 extends over 15 amino acids. Germline-derived CDR1 and CDR2 are MGHRA and YSYEKL. CDR3: CASSQTGQGSYEQYF. Written as DNA, the CDR3 is TGCGCCAGCAGCCAAACCGGGCAGGGCTCCTACGAGCAGTACTTC.

The chain uses TRBV7-9 and TRBJ2-7; D might be TRBD1 (6 bases). V lost 3 bases, J lost 2 bases, and 8 bases lay in between. The CDR3 covers 13 residues. Germline loops: CDR1 SEHNR, CDR2 FQNEAQ (reference sequence). CDR3 DNA sequence: TGTGCCAGCAGCTTGGACAGCGCCTACGAGCAGTACTTC. Residues: CASSLDSAYEQYF.

This clone was seen a few times. The rearrangement uses TRBV9 and TRBJ1-2, with a tentative D call TRBD1 (5 bases). Germline CDR1 SGDLS, CDR2 YYNGEE. This CDR3 is 12 amino acids long. Trimming took off 3 bases at V and 9 bases at J, with 12 bases between the two ends. CDR3: CASSEGTERYTF. CDR3 coding DNA: TGTGCCAGCAGCGAAGGGACGGAACGCTACACCTTC.

This clone was detected only a few times. V usage is TRBV7-6 and J usage is TRBJ2-1; 14 bases align to TRBD2. The CDR3 totals 15 residues. The V and J ends lost 5 bases and 5 bases, in that order; junction bases with no gene match: 2. Germline assignment: CDR1 SGHVS and CDR2 FNYEAQ. The CDR3 nucleotides read TGTGCCAGCAGCATGACTAGCGGGAGGGACAATGAGCAGTTCTTC. Translating it yields CASSMTSGRDNEQFF.

The rearrangement joins TRBV5-5 to TRBJ2-1; the match to TRBD2 covers 11 bases. V was pared by 4 bases and J by 7 bases, with 10 bases of the junction left unmatched. Germline CDR1 is SGHKS and CDR2 is YYEKEE (reference sequence). The length of the CDR3 is 16 residues. CDR3 residues: CASSDATSGSLNEQFF. In nucleotides, the CDR3 is TGTGCCAGCAGCGATGCTACTAGCGGGAGTTTAAATGAGCAGTTCTTC.

The chain employs TRBV28 and TRBJ2-1, with 7 positions matching TRBD2. The CDR3 consists of 14 residues. Trimming cost V 4 bases and J 0 bases; bases outside gene matches: 0. CDR1 and CDR2 (germline): MDHEN, SYDVKM. The CDR3 DNA is TGTGCCAGCAGTTCGGGGGGCTCCTACAATGAGCAGTTCTTC. This gives the protein CASSSGGSYNEQFF. The full variable domain, in which reference TRBV28 and TRBJ2-1 provide the parts outside the CDR3, is DVKVTQSSRYLVKRTGEKVFLECVQDMDHENMFWYRQDPGLGLRLIYFSYDVKMKEKGDIPEGYSVSREKKERFSLILESASTNQTSMYLCASSSGGSYNEQFFGPGTRLTVL.

This clone was detected once. This chain uses TRBV11-2 with TRBJ1-1; no clear D gene. Trimming left V 0 bases short and J 11 bases short, with 13 bases between. In germline, CDR1 is SGHAT, CDR2 FQNNGV. The CDR3 loop spans 13 amino acids. The CDR3: CASSLDPGRGAFF. As DNA, the CDR3 is TGTGCCAGCAGCTTAGATCCCGGCCGAGGGGCTTTCTTT.

The chain carries TRBV6-5 and TRBJ2-3; 7 bases agree with TRBD2. This CDR3 comprises 15 residues. With V trimmed by 1 base and J by 2 bases, 3 bases remained unmatched. In germline, CDR1 is MNHEY, CDR2 SVGAGI. CDR3 sequence: CASSYWAGATDTQYF. CDR3 sequence (DNA): TGTGCCAGCAGTTACTGGGCGGGAGCCACAGATACGCAGTATTTT.

The V and J genes are TRBV28 and TRBJ2-5; 7 positions match TRBD2. The CDR3 covers 17 residues. The V and J ends lost 7 bases and 4 bases, in that order; junction bases with no gene match: 18. The germline V gene has CDR1 MDHEN and CDR2 SYDVKM. As DNA, the CDR3 is TGTGCCAGCACGGGGGGTAACCGGGAGTACGAGAGAGAGACCCAGTACTTC. It encodes CASTGGNREYERETQYF.

The V call is TRBV9, the J call TRBJ2-2, with 8 bases lining up with TRBD1. CDR3 size: 18 residues. Germline V CDR1 and CDR2: SGDLS, YYNGEE. V was pared by 3 bases and J by 7 bases, with 17 bases of the junction left unmatched. CDR3 protein: CASSARPEDRARVGELFF. The CDR3 DNA sequence: TGTGCCAGCAGCGCTCGCCCCGAGGACAGGGCGAGGGTCGGGGAGCTGTTTTTT.

The J gene is TRBJ2-7, the V gene TRBV7-9; tentative D call: TRBD2 (5 bases). Germline assignment: CDR1 SEHNR and CDR2 FQNEAQ (reference sequence). Between the trimmed V and J ends, which lost 4 bases and 4 bases, there was a span of 17 bases. This CDR3 has 15 amino acids. The CDR3 nucleotides are TGTGCCAGCAGCTCCCCACCAACCCAGCGGTACGAGCAGTACTTC. Its protein product is CASSSPPTQRYEQYF. Variable domain in full (rest from reference TRBV7-9 and TRBJ2-7): DTGVSQNPRHKITKRGQNVTFRCDPISEHNRLYWYRQTLGQGPEFLTYFQNEAQLEKSRLLSDRFSAERPKGSFSTLEIQRTEQGDSAMYLCASSSPPTQRYEQYFGPGTRLTVT.

The CDR3 bases are TGCGCCAGCAGCCGAGCCGTAGTGGGCAGCTCCTACGAGCAGTACTTC. Translation: CASSRAVVGSSYEQYF. V gene TRBV4-3 combines with J gene TRBJ2-7, with D unclear. The V end was cut by 4 bases, the J end by 0 bases, with 16 bases between. Germline V gene data show CDR1 as LGHNA and CDR2 as YSLEER. The CDR3 is 16 amino acids.

This chain connects TRBV4-1 to TRBJ1-5, with 7 bases that match TRBD1. Germline V gives CDR1 MGHRA, CDR2 YSYEKL. V trimming: 4 bases; J trimming: 5 bases; junction bases outside the gene matches: 11. This CDR3 comprises 16 residues. CDR3 in amino acids: CASSPATGRGDQPQHF. CDR3 DNA: TGCGCCAGCAGCCCAGCGACAGGGAGGGGAGATCAGCCCCAGCATTTT.

The V gene is TRBV15, the J gene TRBJ2-5, with 7 bases fitting TRBD2. The CDR3 is 14 amino acids. V dropped 0 bases and J dropped 6; count of bases not matched to a gene: 4. From germline, CDR1 is LNHNV and CDR2 YYDKDF (reference sequence). The CDR3 loop reads CATSRDWEGKTQYF. In DNA form, the CDR3 reads TGTGCCACCAGCAGAGATTGGGAGGGGAAGACCCAGTACTTC.

This clone was counted only a few times. This CDR3 is also generated by other DNA sequences in the sample. The chain is built from TRBV7-9 and TRBJ2-7, with D unresolved. This CDR3 has 11 residues. Germline V CDR1 and CDR2: SEHNR, FQNEAQ (reference sequence). The V gene lost 5 bases and the J gene lost 2 bases, with 4 bases spanning the gap. CDR3 bases: TGTGCCAGCAGCCCCACCTACGAGCAGTACTTC. Amino acid sequence: CASSPTYEQYF.

The chain is built from TRBV2 and TRBJ2-7; 10 bases match TRBD1. Trimming at V came to 5 bases and at J to 3 bases, leaving 4 bases not matched to a gene. The CDR3 is made up of 14 amino acids. The V gene's germline CDR1 is SNHLY and CDR2 FYNNEI. The CDR3 loop reads CASSRGQGYYEQYF. CDR3 coding DNA: TGTGCCAGCAGTAGGGGACAGGGGTACTACGAGCAGTACTTC.

J is TRBJ2-7 and V is TRBV11-2, with 8 positions matching TRBD1. Trimming cost V 1 base and J 3 bases; bases outside gene matches: 5. Germline CDR1 reads SGHAT; CDR2 reads FQNNGV. This CDR3 region has 15 residues. The CDR3 is CASSLGQGTYYEQYF. DNA for the CDR3: TGTGCCAGCAGCTTAGGACAGGGGACGTACTACGAGCAGTACTTC.

V usage is TRBV7-9 and J usage is TRBJ2-3; 12 bases agree with TRBD2. This CDR3 region has 17 residues. Germline V CDR1 and CDR2: SEHNR, FQNEAQ (reference sequence). J lost 5 bases, V lost 4 bases, and 10 bases had no gene match. The DNA for the CDR3 is TGTGCCAGCAGCTCGAGACTAGCGGGAGTTGTTATAGATACGCAGTATTTT. Protein: CASSSRLAGVVIDTQYF. Variable domain in full (rest from reference TRBV7-9 and TRBJ2-3): DTGVSQNPRHKITKRGQNVTFRCDPISEHNRLYWYRQTLGQGPEFLTYFQNEAQLEKSRLLSDRFSAERPKGSFSTLEIQRTEQGDSAMYLCASSSRLAGVVIDTQYFGPGTRLTVL.

This chain uses TRBV5-8 with TRBJ2-1; TRBD1 aligns across 7 bases. The CDR3 contains 19 residues. Germline V gene data show CDR1 as SGHTS and CDR2 as YDEGEE. V dropped 0 bases and J dropped 2; count of bases not matched to a gene: 14. CDR3 protein: CASSLARTGPELPYNEQFF. The CDR3 DNA follows: TGTGCCAGCAGCTTGGCGCGGACAGGTCCTGAACTCCCCTACAATGAGCAGTTCTTC.

The rearrangement uses TRBV9 and TRBJ2-1, with 15 bases aligning to TRBD2. With 0 bases clipped from V and 10 bases from J, the junction kept 2 bases outside the gene matches. The germline V gene encodes CDR1 SGDLS and CDR2 YYNGEE. This CDR3 is built from 15 residues. CDR3 nucleotide sequence: TGTGCCAGCAGCGTAGGGACTAGCGGGAGGGAGGAGCAGTTCTTC. Translation: CASSVGTSGREEQFF.